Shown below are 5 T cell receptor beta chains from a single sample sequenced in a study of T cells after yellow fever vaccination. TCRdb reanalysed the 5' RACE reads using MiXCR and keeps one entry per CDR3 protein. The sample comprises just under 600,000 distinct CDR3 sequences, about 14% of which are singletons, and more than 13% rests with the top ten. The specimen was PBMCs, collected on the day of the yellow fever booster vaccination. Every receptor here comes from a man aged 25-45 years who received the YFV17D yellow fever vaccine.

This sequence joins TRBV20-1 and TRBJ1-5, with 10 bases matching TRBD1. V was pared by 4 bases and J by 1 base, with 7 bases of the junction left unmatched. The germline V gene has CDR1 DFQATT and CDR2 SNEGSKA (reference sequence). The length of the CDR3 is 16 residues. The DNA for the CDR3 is TGCAGTGCTATCTTTGGACAGGGGGGAAGCAATCAGCCCCAGCATTTT. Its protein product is CSAIFGQGGSNQPQHF.

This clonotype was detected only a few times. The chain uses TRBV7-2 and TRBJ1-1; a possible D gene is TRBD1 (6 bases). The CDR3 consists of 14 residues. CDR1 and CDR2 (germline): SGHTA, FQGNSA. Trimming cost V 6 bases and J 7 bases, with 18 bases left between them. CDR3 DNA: TGTGCCAGCAGTCGGACCCAGGGGATTGTTGAAGCTTTCTTT. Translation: CASSRTQGIVEAFF.

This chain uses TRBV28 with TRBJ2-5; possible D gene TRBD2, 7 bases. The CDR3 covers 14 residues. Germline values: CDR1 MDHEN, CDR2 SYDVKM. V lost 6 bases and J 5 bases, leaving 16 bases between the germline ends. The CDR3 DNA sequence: TGTGCCAGCAGAAAAGGGGGGGTTGGCGAGACCCAGTACTTC. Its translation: CASRKGGVGETQYF.

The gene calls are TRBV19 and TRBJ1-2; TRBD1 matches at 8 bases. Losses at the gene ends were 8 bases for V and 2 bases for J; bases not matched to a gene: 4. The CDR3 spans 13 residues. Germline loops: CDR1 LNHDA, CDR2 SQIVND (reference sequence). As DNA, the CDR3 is TGTGCCAGTGGTTGGACAGGGAACTATGGCTACACCTTC. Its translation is CASGWTGNYGYTF.

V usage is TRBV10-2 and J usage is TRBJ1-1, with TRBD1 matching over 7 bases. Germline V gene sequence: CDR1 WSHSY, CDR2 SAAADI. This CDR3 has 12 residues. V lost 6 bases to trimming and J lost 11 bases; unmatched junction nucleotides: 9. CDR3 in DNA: TGCGCCAGCAGGATGGATGACAGGGTTGCTTTCTTT. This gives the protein CASRMDDRVAFF.